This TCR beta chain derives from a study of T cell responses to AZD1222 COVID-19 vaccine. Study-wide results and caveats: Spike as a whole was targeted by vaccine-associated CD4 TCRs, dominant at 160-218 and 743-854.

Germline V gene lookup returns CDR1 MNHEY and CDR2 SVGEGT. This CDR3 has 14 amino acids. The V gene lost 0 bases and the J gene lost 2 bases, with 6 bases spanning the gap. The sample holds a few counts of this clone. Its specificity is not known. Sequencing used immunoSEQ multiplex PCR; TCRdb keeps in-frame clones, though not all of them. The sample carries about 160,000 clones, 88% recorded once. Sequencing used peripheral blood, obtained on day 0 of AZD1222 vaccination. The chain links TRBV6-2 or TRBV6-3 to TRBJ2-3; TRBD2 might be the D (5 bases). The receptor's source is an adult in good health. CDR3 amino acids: CASSYSLATDTQYF. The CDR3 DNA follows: TGTGCCAGCAGTTACTCGCTAGCCACAGATACGCAGTATTTT.